In this sample, the clone carrying this T cell receptor beta chain turned up a few times. Its specificity is unknown. The sample belongs to a study of T-cell memory formation after mild COVID-19. Whole-study context: Among the donors, TCR clusters were largely specific to each donor. Study-level points and caveats: Pre-infection memory harbored some responding clones, suggesting cross-reactive memory joined.

Germline V lookup: CDR1 SGHRS, CDR2 YFSETQ. The CDR3 contains 15 residues. V was trimmed by 1 base and J by 3 bases, leaving 11 bases between them. TCRalpha and TCRbeta libraries used 5'RACE with constant-segment primers and UMIs. MiXCR was run by TCRdb on the 5' RACE reads, yielding one entry per CDR3 protein. The sample lists 430,000 or so distinct CDR3 sequences; 20% to 30% were seen once. The clonotype comes from an adult woman who had mild COVID-19 (a few samples of this study predate the infection). Cell type and time point are not known. The rearrangement joins TRBV5-1 to TRBJ1-5; D is unclear. Source material: PBMCs or a T cell subset sorted from them (not recorded which). CDR3 bases: TGCGCCAGCAGCTTGAGTGGGGATGCCAATCAGCCCCAGCATTTT. It is translated as CASSLSGDANQPQHF.